These 26 T cell receptor beta chains originate from one sample sequenced in a study of breast tumors, draining lymph nodes, adjacent tissues listed by TCRdb under 2016. The library came from multiplex PCR. Sequenced using an Illumina HiSeq 2000. TCRdb reran the public reads through fastp at Q25 and MiXCR, keeping productive beta chains. Rows are unified per CDR3 protein, each entry keeping the most common DNA and genes. The sample has about 120,000 distinct CDR3 sequences on record, 20% of them singletons. The top ten clones comprise over 3% of the sample. The lymph node samples were taken from the axillary draining lymph nodes of breast cancer patients. The specimen was axillary lymph node tissue. These receptors were taken from a female donor with breast cancer. Some clones in this sample may be carry-over from other donors' samples.

This chain joins TRBV27 and TRBJ2-1; 8 bases match TRBD2. The J segment lost 9 bases and the V segment lost 4 bases, leaving 11 bases of the junction unmatched. CDR1 and CDR2 from the germline V gene are MNHEY and SMNVEV (reference sequence). This CDR3 comprises 15 residues. This CDR3 is CASSSGTSGSGEQFF. Written as DNA, the CDR3 is TGTGCCAGCAGTTCCGGGACCAGCGGGAGCGGTGAGCAGTTCTTC.

This clonotype occurred many times. The chain has TRBV12-3 or TRBV12-4 and TRBJ2-2; no clear D gene. CDR3 length: 12 amino acids. V dropped 2 bases and J dropped 9 bases, with 7 bases sitting between them. Written as DNA, the CDR3 is TGTGCCAGCAGTTTAAGTTCATGGGAGCTGTTTTTT. It yields the protein CASSLSSWELFF.

This clonotype was seen repeatedly, ten times or more. The genes are TRBV19 and TRBJ1-5; tentatively, D is TRBD1 (5 bases). This CDR3 is 14 amino acids long. Germline V gene data show CDR1 as LNHDA and CDR2 as SQIVND (reference sequence). The germline V and J ends were trimmed by 4 bases and 8 bases, with 15 bases remaining between them. CDR3 sequence (DNA): TGTGCCAGTAGTAACGGGACCCCCAGGGAGCCCCAGCATTTT. This sequence encodes CASSNGTPREPQHF.

A remark on this clonotype: With a much larger clone just one base away, this may be a read error. The chain carries TRBV15 and TRBJ2-1; no clear D. CDR3 size: 12 residues. Trimming left V 1 base short and J 8 bases short, with 6 bases between. CDR1 and CDR2 from the germline V gene are LNHNV and YYDKDF (reference sequence). The CDR3 bases are TGTGCCACCAGCAGAGTGGACGATGAGCAGTTCTTC. Amino acids: CATSRVDDEQFF.

The chain recombines TRBV6-5 with TRBJ2-2; D perhaps matches TRBD1 (5 bases). From germline, CDR1 is MNHEY and CDR2 SVGAGI. The CDR3 sequence is 14 residues long. V lost 6 bases and J 1 base, leaving 9 bases between the germline ends. In DNA form, the CDR3 reads TGTGCCAGCAGCGCCGGACAGAACACCGGGGAGCTGTTTTTT. It codes for CASSAGQNTGELFF.

V and J are TRBV7-8 and TRBJ2-2; possibly TRBD1 or TRBD2 for D (6 bases each). The CDR3 has 17 amino acids. V lost 4 bases, J lost 1 base, and 16 bases lay in between. The V gene's germline CDR1 is SGHVS and CDR2 FQNEAQ. DNA for the CDR3: TGTGCCAGCAGCTCAGTCTATGGGGGGCTGAACACCGGGGAGCTGTTTTTT. It is translated as CASSSVYGGLNTGELFF.

Notes on this clonotype: A much more abundant neighbour one base away suggests this may be a read error. J is TRBJ2-3 and V is TRBV7-2; tentative D call: TRBD2 (7 bases). This CDR3 region has 17 residues. The germline CDR1 and CDR2 sequences are SGHTA and FQGNSA. The CDR3: CANSNNRNGGRTNTQYF. CDR3 nucleotide sequence: TGTGCCAACAGCAATAACCGAAACGGGGGGCGCACGAATACGCAGTATTTT.

This clonotype was picked up many times. The chain combines TRBV6-1 with TRBJ2-7, with D tentatively TRBD1 (5 bases). Per the germline V gene, CDR1 is MNHNS and CDR2 is SASEGT. CDR3 length: 13 amino acids. Trimming cost V 4 bases and J 4 bases, with 11 bases left between them. The CDR3 loop reads CASSVLQVYEQYF. CDR3 in DNA: TGTGCCAGCAGTGTTTTACAGGTTTACGAGCAGTACTTC.

This clonotype was observed many times. V usage is TRBV2 and J usage is TRBJ2-6, with TRBD1 as a possible D gene (5 bases). V was clipped by 6 bases and J by 1 base, with 10 bases between them. The CDR3 has 15 amino acids. Germline values: CDR1 SNHLY, CDR2 FYNNEI. CDR3 bases: TGTGCCAGCAGCGCAGGGTTTTCTGGGGCCAACGTCCTGACTTTC. It yields the protein CASSAGFSGANVLTF. Variable domain in full (rest from reference TRBV2 and TRBJ2-6): EPEVTQTPSHQVTQMGQEVILRCVPISNHLYFYWYRQILGQKVEFLVSFYNNEISEKSEIFDDQFSVERPDGSNFTLKIRSTKLEDSAMYFCASSAGFSGANVLTFGAGSRLTVL.

Ten or more counts support this clonotype. This chain connects TRBV15 to TRBJ1-3; no clear D. CDR1 LNHNV and CDR2 YYDKDF come from the germline V gene (reference sequence). CDR3 length equals 16 residues. The V end was cut by 0 bases, the J end by 2 bases, with 11 bases between. CDR3 sequence: CATSRDLRNAGNTIYF. The CDR3 DNA follows: TGTGCCACCAGCAGAGATTTGAGGAACGCTGGAAACACCATATATTTT.

The table lists this clonotype with many counts. In DNA form, the CDR3 reads TGTGCCAGTAGTATAGCACAGGCATCAAATTCACCCCTCCACTTT. Its translation: CASSIAQASNSPLHF. The gene calls are TRBV19 and TRBJ1-6; the D gene is possibly TRBD1 (5 bases). CDR3 length: 15 amino acids. The V end lost 1 base, the J end lost 7 bases, and 11 bases lay between the germline ends. Germline-derived CDR1 and CDR2 are LNHDA and SQIVND (reference sequence).

This clonotype has at least ten counts. V and J are TRBV10-2 and TRBJ2-7; 9 bases fit TRBD1. V lost 0 bases to trimming and J lost 4 bases; unmatched junction nucleotides: 7. This CDR3 spans 16 amino acids. Germline V gene lookup returns CDR1 WSHSY and CDR2 SAAADI. This CDR3 reads CASSESGTGRGYEQYF. CDR3 sequence (DNA): TGCGCCAGCAGTGAGTCGGGGACAGGGCGAGGGTACGAGCAGTACTTC.

In its sample, this clonotype was seen many times. J is TRBJ2-5 and V is TRBV20-1; TRBD2 might be the D (6 bases). V was pared by 4 bases and J by 5 bases, with 17 bases between. Germline loops: CDR1 DFQATT, CDR2 SNEGSKA (reference sequence). This CDR3 has 14 residues. The chain's CDR3 is CSAKETGGEETQYF. The DNA of the CDR3 is TGCAGTGCTAAGGAAACCGGGGGAGAGGAGACCCAGTACTTC.

This clonotype was observed many times. CDR3 DNA sequence: TGTGCCAGTAGTATAGCTGACGGCCCCAACTACGAGCAGTACTTC. Its protein is CASSIADGPNYEQYF. The chain recombines TRBV19 with TRBJ2-7; no definite D call. Trimming took off 1 base at V and 3 bases at J, with 13 bases between the two ends. Germline values: CDR1 LNHDA, CDR2 SQIVND (reference sequence). This CDR3 has 15 amino acids.

The table lists this clonotype with many counts. The chain uses TRBV5-5 and TRBJ1-2; weak D call: TRBD1 (6 bases). The CDR3 consists of 20 residues. Germline V gene lookup returns CDR1 SGHKS and CDR2 YYEKEE (reference sequence). Trimming removed 4 bases at V and 3 bases at J, with 31 bases between. The CDR3: CASSAISARQGTVGYYGYTF. CDR3 nucleotide sequence: TGTGCCAGCAGCGCCATCTCCGCCCGGCAGGGGACTGTTGGGTACTATGGCTACACCTTC.

This clonotype has a count of ten or more. The chain carries TRBV2 and TRBJ2-7; tentatively, D is TRBD1 (5 bases). Germline assignment: CDR1 SNHLY and CDR2 FYNNEI. Trimming shortened V by 0 bases and J by 3 bases, and 12 bases separated the two germline ends. CDR3 length equals 15 residues. In DNA form, the CDR3 reads TGTGCCAGCAGTGAAGCGGGGCCGTTAGGCTACGAGCAGTACTTC. Translated: CASSEAGPLGYEQYF.

In this sample, this clonotype turned up many times. The CDR3 spells CASLVAANTGELFF. CDR3 DNA sequence: TGTGCCAGCTTGGTAGCGGCGAACACCGGGGAGCTGTTTTTT. This chain connects TRBV7-2 to TRBJ2-2; perhaps TRBD2 as D (6 bases). The germline gives CDR1 SGHTA, CDR2 FQGNSA. V lost 8 bases, J lost 0 bases, and 10 bases lay in between. This CDR3 spans 14 amino acids.

This clonotype was seen once. It may be a read error: a sequence one base away is much more abundant. The V and J genes are TRBV20-1 and TRBJ2-1; 7 positions agree with TRBD2. CDR3 length equals 15 residues. The V gene's germline CDR1 is DFQATT and CDR2 SNEGSKA (reference sequence). CDR3 nucleotides: TGCAGTGCTAGAGGAGGCGGGAGCTCCCACAATGAGCAGTTCTTC. Protein product: CSARGGGSSHNEQFF.

This clonotype was counted many times. The chain recombines TRBV20-1 with TRBJ2-7, with 8 bases identical to TRBD1. This CDR3 contains 12 residues. J was trimmed by 4 bases and V by 7 bases; bases with no gene match: 6. Germline CDR1 is DFQATT and CDR2 is SNEGSKA (reference sequence). The DNA of the CDR3 is TGCAGTGGGCAGGGGGCTTCATACGAGCAGTACTTC. This sequence encodes CSGQGASYEQYF.

This clonotype was picked up many times. J is TRBJ1-4 and V is TRBV12-3 or TRBV12-4; D is possibly TRBD1 (6 bases). This CDR3 region has 16 residues. The V end was cut by 3 bases, the J end by 3 bases, with 14 bases between. Here the CDR3 reads CASSLGIQGSNEKLFF. CDR3 DNA sequence: TGTGCCAGCAGTTTGGGTATACAGGGATCTAATGAAAAACTGTTTTTT.

Comments on this clonotype: A read error is possible here, since a much larger clone lies one base away. The J gene is TRBJ2-7, the V gene TRBV14; a weak D match, TRBD1 (5 bases). CDR1 and CDR2 from the germline V gene are SGHDN and FVKESK. The CDR3 runs 15 residues. V was cut by 0 bases and J by 2 bases, with 11 bases left in between. The CDR3 coding sequence is TGTGCCAGCAGCCAAGATGTCGGCAGGGCCTACGAGCAGTACTTC. It is translated as CASSQDVGRAYEQYF. Combining the CDR3 with reference TRBV14 and TRBJ2-7 gives the whole variable domain EAGVTQFPSHSVIEKGQTVTLRCDPISGHDNLYWYRRVMGKEIKFLLHFVKESKQDESGMPNNRFLAERTGGTYSTLKVQPAELEDSGVYFCASSQDVGRAYEQYFGPGTRLTVT.

This rearrangement joins TRBV11-2 to TRBJ2-1, with D possibly TRBD2 on 5 matching bases. V dropped 5 bases and J dropped 4 bases, with 15 bases sitting between them. CDR1 SGHAT and CDR2 FQNNGV come from the germline V gene. This CDR3 is built from 15 residues. The chain's CDR3 is CASSAIATPYNEQFF. The DNA of the CDR3 is TGTGCCAGCAGCGCTATAGCGACTCCTTACAATGAGCAGTTCTTC.

This clonotype appeared many times. The chain recombines TRBV7-9 with TRBJ1-4; 11 bases agree with TRBD1. Trimming took 5 bases from V and 7 from J; bases not matched to a gene: 6. Germline V lookup: CDR1 SEHNR, CDR2 FQNEAQ (reference sequence). This CDR3 is 15 amino acids long. The CDR3 reads CASSPWGTGGEKLFF. Written as DNA, the CDR3 is TGTGCCAGCAGCCCTTGGGGGACAGGGGGTGAAAAACTGTTTTTT.

This clonotype appeared many times. V is TRBV12-3 or TRBV12-4 and J is TRBJ2-7; 7 bases are a match to TRBD2. V was pared by 6 bases and J by 4 bases, with 12 bases of the junction left unmatched. This CDR3 comprises 15 residues. Written as DNA, the CDR3 is TGTGCCAGCAGAGGTCGGAGCGGGGCCTCTTACGAGCAGTACTTC. The encoded protein is CASRGRSGASYEQYF.

This clonotype was seen repeatedly, ten times or more. This chain joins TRBV2 and TRBJ1-6, with D maybe TRBD1 (5 bases). In germline, CDR1 is SNHLY, CDR2 FYNNEI. The CDR3 length is 16 residues. Between the trimmed V and J ends, which lost 2 bases and 5 bases, there was a span of 13 bases. The CDR3 region is CASSERVAGNNSPLHF. In DNA, the CDR3 is TGTGCCAGCAGTGAACGGGTTGCAGGGAATAATTCACCCCTCCACTTT.

In its sample, this clonotype was seen many times. V and J are TRBV6-6 and TRBJ1-2; the match to TRBD1 covers 9 bases. J gave up 7 bases and V 5 bases, and 8 bases lay outside the gene matches. The CDR3 sequence is 14 residues long. Germline V gene lookup returns CDR1 MNHNY and CDR2 SVGAGI (reference sequence). The CDR3 loop is CASSPTQDRGGYTF. CDR3 bases: TGTGCCAGCAGTCCTACCCAGGACAGGGGTGGCTACACCTTC.